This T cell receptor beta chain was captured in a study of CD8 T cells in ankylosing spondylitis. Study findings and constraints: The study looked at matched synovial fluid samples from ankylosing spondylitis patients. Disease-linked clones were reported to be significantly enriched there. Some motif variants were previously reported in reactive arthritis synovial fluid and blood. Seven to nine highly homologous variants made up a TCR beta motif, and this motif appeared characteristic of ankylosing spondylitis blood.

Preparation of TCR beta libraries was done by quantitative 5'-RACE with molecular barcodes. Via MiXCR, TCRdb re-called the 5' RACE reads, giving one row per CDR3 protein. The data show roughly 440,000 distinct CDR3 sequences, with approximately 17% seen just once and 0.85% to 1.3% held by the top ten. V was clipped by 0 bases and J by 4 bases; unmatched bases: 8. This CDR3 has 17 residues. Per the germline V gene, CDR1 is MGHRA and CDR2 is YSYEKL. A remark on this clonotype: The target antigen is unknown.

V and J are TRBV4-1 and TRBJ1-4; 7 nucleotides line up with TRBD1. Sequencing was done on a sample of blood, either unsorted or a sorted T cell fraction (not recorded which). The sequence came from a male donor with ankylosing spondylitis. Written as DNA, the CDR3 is TGCGCCAGCAGCCAAGAGTGGTTTCAGGGGGGTAATGAAAAACTGTTTTTT. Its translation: CASSQEWFQGGNEKLFF.